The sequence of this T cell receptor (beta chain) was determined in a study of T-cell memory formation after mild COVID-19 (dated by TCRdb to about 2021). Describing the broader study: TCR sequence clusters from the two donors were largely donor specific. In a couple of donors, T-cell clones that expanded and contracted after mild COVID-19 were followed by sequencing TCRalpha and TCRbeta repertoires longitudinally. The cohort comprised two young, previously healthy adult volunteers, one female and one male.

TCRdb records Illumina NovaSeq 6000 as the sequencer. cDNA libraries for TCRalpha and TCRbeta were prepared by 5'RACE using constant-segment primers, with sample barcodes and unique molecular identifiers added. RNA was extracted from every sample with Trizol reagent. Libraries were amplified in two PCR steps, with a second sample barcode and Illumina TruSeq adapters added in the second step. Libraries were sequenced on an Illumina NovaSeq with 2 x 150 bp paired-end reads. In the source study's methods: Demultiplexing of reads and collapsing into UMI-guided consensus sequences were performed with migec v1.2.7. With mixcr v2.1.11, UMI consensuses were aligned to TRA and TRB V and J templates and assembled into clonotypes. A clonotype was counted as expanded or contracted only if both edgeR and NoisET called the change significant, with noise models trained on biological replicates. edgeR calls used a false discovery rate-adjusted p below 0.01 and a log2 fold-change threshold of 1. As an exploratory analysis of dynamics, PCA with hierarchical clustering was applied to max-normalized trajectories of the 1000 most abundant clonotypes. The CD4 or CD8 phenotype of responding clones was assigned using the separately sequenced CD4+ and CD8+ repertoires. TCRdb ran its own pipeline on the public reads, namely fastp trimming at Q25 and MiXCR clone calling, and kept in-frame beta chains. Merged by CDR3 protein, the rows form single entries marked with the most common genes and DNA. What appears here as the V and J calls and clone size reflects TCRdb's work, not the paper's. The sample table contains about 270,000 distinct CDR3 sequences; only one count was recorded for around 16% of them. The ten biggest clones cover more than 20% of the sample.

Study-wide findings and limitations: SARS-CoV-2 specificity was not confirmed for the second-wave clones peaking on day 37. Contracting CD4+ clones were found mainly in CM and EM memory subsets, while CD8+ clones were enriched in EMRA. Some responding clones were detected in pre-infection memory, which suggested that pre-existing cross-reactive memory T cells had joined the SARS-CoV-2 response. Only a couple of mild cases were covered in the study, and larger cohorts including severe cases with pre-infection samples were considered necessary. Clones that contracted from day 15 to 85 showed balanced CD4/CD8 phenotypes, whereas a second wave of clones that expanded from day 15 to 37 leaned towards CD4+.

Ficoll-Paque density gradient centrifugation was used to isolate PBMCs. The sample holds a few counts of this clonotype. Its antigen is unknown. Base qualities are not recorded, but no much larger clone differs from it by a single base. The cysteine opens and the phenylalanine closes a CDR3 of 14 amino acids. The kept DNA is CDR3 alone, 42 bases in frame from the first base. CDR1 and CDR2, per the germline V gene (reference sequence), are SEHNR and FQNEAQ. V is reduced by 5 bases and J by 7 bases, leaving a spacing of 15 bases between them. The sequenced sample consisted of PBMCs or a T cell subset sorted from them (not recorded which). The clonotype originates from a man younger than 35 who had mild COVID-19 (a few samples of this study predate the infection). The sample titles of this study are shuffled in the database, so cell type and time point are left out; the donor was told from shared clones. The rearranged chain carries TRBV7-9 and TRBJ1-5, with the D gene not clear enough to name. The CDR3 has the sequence CASSAPSSKQPQHF. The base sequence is TGTGCCAGCAGCGCCCCCTCCTCAAAGCAGCCCCAGCATTTT.